This T cell receptor beta chain was recorded in a study of blood T cell repertoires in COVID-19. The overall study: The samples span acute and convalescent COVID-19 from the United States, Italy and Spain. PBMCs, B-cell-depleted T cells, or T cells were the source of the cDNA or gDNA that made up the material.

Looked up from germline, CDR1 is SGHNT and CDR2 is YENEEA. The CDR3 spans 14 residues. With 4 bases clipped from V and 7 bases from J, the junction kept 6 bases outside the gene matches. In the original analysis: Amplifying reference gene primers gave estimates of nucleated cell counts. TCRdb keeps only in-frame clones here, not all; method: immunoSEQ multiplex PCR. V, J and clone size are taken as reported in that table, and D and trimming were inferred from the DNA itself. The table lists tens of thousands of clones, over 75% of them singletons. Sequencing used peripheral blood. The clonotype originates from a woman aged 60 to 75 with acute or convalescent COVID-19. This chain connects TRBV11-3 to TRBJ2-2; 7 bases are a match to TRBD1. The CDR3: CASSSKTGIGELFF. The CDR3 coding sequence is TGTGCCAGCAGCTCCAAGACAGGGATCGGGGAGCTGTTTTTT.